This entry is about one T cell receptor (beta chain). This sample was taken from a study of T cell changes during pregnancy in multiple sclerosis. The assay was immunoSEQ multiplex PCR, and TCRdb's table has in-frame clones only and misses some. This sample yields some 99,000 clones, of which just over 90% are seen a single time; more than 2% belongs to the top ten. V was clipped by 3 bases and J by 2 bases, with 14 bases between them. CDR1 and CDR2 from the germline V gene are LNHDA and SQIVND (reference sequence). This CDR3 has 16 amino acids. The source is a female donor in good health, enrolled as a control in a pregnancy study. The V call is TRBV19, the J call TRBJ1-5, with D perhaps TRBD1 (5 bases). The sample in question was peripheral blood, obtained after pregnancy. The CDR3 protein is CASSILGGLGNQPQHF. In DNA form, the CDR3 reads TGTGCCAGTAGTATCCTCGGGGGACTCGGCAATCAGCCCCAGCATTTT.